Shown below are 19 T cell receptor beta chains from a single sample sequenced in a study of blood T cells in healthy people across ages. Together with a sample-barcoded 5' primer, a J-beta primer mix was included in a second PCR lasting about 7 to 11 cycles. TCRdb itself ran the 5' RACE reads through MiXCR, one entry per CDR3 protein. This sample has roughly 1.7 million distinct CDR3 sequences, with around 36% found just once. The sample consisted of blood. The receptors were gathered from a woman aged 25 to 39 in good health.

V is TRBV30 and J is TRBJ2-3, with 10 nucleotides matching TRBD2. The V gene end was trimmed by 6 bases and the J gene end by 3 bases; junction bases not matched to a gene: 6. The CDR3 runs 14 residues. The germline CDR1 and CDR2 sequences are GTSNPN and SVGIG (reference sequence). DNA of the CDR3: TGTGCCTGCGGGGGACTAGCGAAGACAGATACGCAGTATTTT. It yields the protein CACGGLAKTDTQYF.

This clonotype has a handful of counts. This chain joins TRBV9 and TRBJ1-2; D may be TRBD1 (6 bases). The CDR3 extends over 14 amino acids. Germline V lookup: CDR1 SGDLS, CDR2 YYNGEE. V was pared by 0 bases and J by 7 bases, with 13 bases between. The CDR3 region has the DNA TGTGCCAGCAGCGTAGATGCGGGGGCACTTGGCTACACCTTC. This encodes CASSVDAGALGYTF.

This clonotype was observed a single time. V usage is TRBV9 and J usage is TRBJ1-1; tentatively, D is TRBD1 (6 bases). This CDR3 spans 14 amino acids. Trimming took off 2 bases at V and 4 bases at J, with 12 bases between the two ends. Per germline, CDR1 SGDLS and CDR2 YYNGEE. CDR3 in amino acids: CASSVFEGGTEAFF. The CDR3, as DNA: TGTGCCAGCAGCGTTTTCGAAGGGGGCACTGAAGCTTTCTTT.

To note about this clonotype: A much larger clone is a single base away; this may be a read error. The rearrangement joins TRBV13 to TRBJ2-5; maybe TRBD2 (5 bases). The CDR3 totals 15 residues. V lost 3 bases and J lost 5, with 16 bases in between. CDR1 and CDR2 from the germline V gene are PRHDT and FYEKMQ (reference sequence). The CDR3 spells CASSLRPSPGETQYF. Written as DNA, the CDR3 is TGTGCCAGCAGCTTGAGGCCCAGCCCGGGGGAGACCCAGTACTTC.

The chain uses TRBV4-1 and TRBJ1-2; no definite D call. The CDR3 length is 13 residues. The germline V gene encodes CDR1 MGHRA and CDR2 YSYEKL. With 0 bases removed from V and 6 bases from J, the gap between germline ends came to 8 bases. CDR3 residues: CASSQDRTDGYTF. The CDR3 DNA follows: TGCGCCAGCAGCCAAGATCGGACGGATGGCTACACCTTC.

V usage is TRBV3-1 and J usage is TRBJ1-1; no reliable D call. V was trimmed by 1 base and J by 7 bases, leaving 7 bases between them. The length of the CDR3 is 12 residues. Germline assignment: CDR1 LGHDT and CDR2 YNNKEL (reference sequence). The chain's CDR3 is CASSQGRIEAFF. DNA for the CDR3: TGTGCCAGCAGCCAAGGACGGATTGAAGCTTTCTTT. The full variable domain, in which reference TRBV3-1 and TRBJ1-1 provide the parts outside the CDR3, is DTAVSQTPKYLVTQMGNDKSIKCEQNLGHDTMYWYKQDSKKFLKIMFSYNNKELIINETVPNRFSPKSPDKAHLNLHINSLELGDSAVYFCASSQGRIEAFFGQGTRLTVV.

In regard to this clonotype: Lacking the conserved final phenylalanine or tryptophan, this CDR3 likely reflects a read error. The gene calls are TRBV3-1 and TRBJ2-5, with 11 bases matching TRBD2. CDR1 is LGHDT, CDR2 YNNKEL, per germline (reference sequence). The CDR3 covers 17 residues. The ends lost 3 bases at V and 5 bases at J; junction bases unmatched: 11. The CDR3 DNA is TGTGCCAGCAGCCAGTCCACCCCTAGCGGGAGGTCCGAGACCCAGTACGTC. Amino acids: CASSQSTPSGRSETQYV.

V and J are TRBV6-1 and TRBJ2-1, with D possibly matching TRBD2 (5 bases). The V gene lost 6 bases and the J gene lost 6 bases, with 18 bases spanning the gap. Germline V CDR1 and CDR2: MNHNS, SASEGT. CDR3 length equals 15 residues. The CDR3 here is CASRKGGRGSNEQFF. CDR3 nucleotides: TGTGCCAGCAGGAAGGGTGGACGGGGATCCAATGAGCAGTTCTTC.

This clonotype was picked up a small number of times. The chain couples TRBV5-1 to TRBJ1-1; D uncertain. The CDR3 extends over 15 amino acids. Germline V gene lookup returns CDR1 SGHRS and CDR2 YFSETQ. V lost 6 bases to trimming and J lost 0 bases, with 15 bases between them. CDR3 DNA sequence: TGCGCCAGCACCTCGTCCGGGTTCATGAACACTGAAGCTTTCTTT. It codes for CASTSSGFMNTEAFF.

The chain couples TRBV18 to TRBJ1-1, with D maybe TRBD1 (6 bases). The CDR3 contains 15 residues. V was shortened by 3 bases and J by 2 bases, with 13 bases between the two germline ends. The germline V gene encodes CDR1 KGHSH and CDR2 LQKENI. The CDR3 protein is CASSPSTGHNTEAFF. The CDR3 DNA is TGTGCCAGCTCACCCTCTACGGGACATAACACTGAAGCTTTCTTT.

This clonotype has more than one count but fewer than ten. This chain connects TRBV7-6 to TRBJ2-1; TRBD2 aligns across 14 bases. V shed 3 bases, J shed 9 bases, and the junction held 10 bases outside the gene matches. The CDR3 spans 17 residues. The germline V gene encodes CDR1 SGHVS and CDR2 FNYEAQ. The CDR3 DNA sequence: TGTGCCAGCAGCTTGCCGACTAGCGGGGGGGGAGGAAGTGAGCAGTTCTTC. It translates to CASSLPTSGGGGSEQFF. The whole variable domain, filled in from reference TRBV7-6 and TRBJ2-1, reads GAGVSQSPRYKVTKRGQDVALRCDPISGHVSLYWYRQALGQGPEFLTYFNYEAQQDKSGLPNDRFSAERPEGSISTLTIQRTEQRDSAMYRCASSLPTSGGGGSEQFFGPGTRLTVL.

A few counts support this clonotype. CDR3 DNA: TGCAGTGCTAGTGAGAACCTCTATAGCAATCAGCCCCAGCATTTT. Its translation is CSASENLYSNQPQHF. The chain employs TRBV20-1 and TRBJ1-5, with D unclear. V was shortened by 3 bases and J by 0 bases, with 12 bases between the two germline ends. The CDR3 is 15 residues long. The germline CDR1 and CDR2 sequences are DFQATT and SNEGSKA (reference sequence).

This clonotype was seen a handful of times. This rearrangement joins TRBV25-1 to TRBJ2-1; no definite D call. Deletions cut 0 bases from V and 12 bases from J, with 12 bases between. CDR1 MGHDK and CDR2 SYGVNS come from the germline V gene. The CDR3 extends over 13 amino acids. The CDR3, as DNA: TGTGCCAGCAGTGAATATGGTACTACTGCGCAGTTCTTC. Translated, it gives CASSEYGTTAQFF.

The chain uses TRBV30 and TRBJ1-6; D is uncertain. Trimming shortened V by 5 bases and J by 1 base, and 9 bases separated the two germline ends. The CDR3 has 14 amino acids. Per the germline V gene, CDR1 is GTSNPN and CDR2 is SVGIG (reference sequence). The CDR3, as DNA: TGTGCCTGGGGCCGGGAATCCTATAATTCACCCCTCCACTTT. It encodes CAWGRESYNSPLHF.

This clonotype was found a few times. The V and J genes are TRBV19 and TRBJ2-1; D is unresolved. CDR1 is LNHDA, CDR2 SQIVND, per germline (reference sequence). This CDR3 comprises 14 residues. Trimming took 3 bases from V and 5 from J, leaving 11 bases between them. CDR3 in amino acids: CASSMTGQNNEQFF. Written as DNA, the CDR3 is TGTGCCAGTAGTATGACGGGTCAGAACAATGAGCAGTTCTTC. Combining the CDR3 with reference TRBV19 and TRBJ2-1 gives the whole variable domain DGGITQSPKYLFRKEGQNVTLSCEQNLNHDAMYWYRQDPGQGLRLIYYSQIVNDFQKGDIAEGYSVSREKKESFPLTVTSAQKNPTAFYLCASSMTGQNNEQFFGPGTRLTVL.

This clonotype was detected a few times. The genes are TRBV20-1 and TRBJ1-6; TRBD1 matches 10 bases. CDR1 is DFQATT and CDR2 is SNEGSKA in the germline V gene (reference sequence). Germline trimming cut 3 bases from V and 11 bases from J; bases unmatched to any gene: 10. The CDR3 runs 15 residues. The CDR3 is CSASLDRGRGTPLHF. The CDR3 region has the DNA TGCAGTGCTAGTCTAGACAGGGGGCGGGGAACACCCCTCCACTTT.

The chain has TRBV30 and TRBJ2-7; the D is unclear. CDR3 length equals 12 residues. Trimming left V 2 bases short and J 3 bases short, with 8 bases between. Germline CDR1 is GTSNPN and CDR2 is SVGIG (reference sequence). The CDR3, as DNA: TGTGCCTGGAGTTTAAGGGACTACGAGCAGTACTTC. It encodes CAWSLRDYEQYF.

Concerning this clonotype: At one of its ends the junction is not consistent with the germline gene, which may arise from a read error. The chain has TRBV2 and TRBJ1-2; TRBD1 is a possible D gene (5 bases). Germline-derived CDR1 and CDR2 are SNHLY and FYNNEI. This CDR3 spans 14 amino acids. CDR3 loop: CASTTDGTFDGYTF. CDR3 nucleotides: TGCGCCAGCACTACCGATGGGACGTTCGATGGCTACACCTTC.

This sequence joins TRBV29-1 and TRBJ2-1, with D unresolved. This CDR3 is 12 amino acids long. Germline V CDR1 and CDR2: SQVTM, ANQGSEA. The V end was cut by 3 bases, the J end by 10 bases, with 13 bases between. The DNA for the CDR3 is TGCAGCGTTGAGGCCGACTCCTACGAGCAGTTCTTC. Protein product: CSVEADSYEQFF.